This TCR beta chain originates from a study of T cell repertoires in cytomegalovirus infection. Study background: Epitope selection comprised recently identified HLA-C-restricted CMV epitopes and well-studied HLA-B-restricted CMV epitopes. From public TCR beta signatures came an indication of both CMV infection and matching HLA type. Whole-study findings and limits: Ex vivo responses were dominated by HLA-C-restricted CMV-specific TCR beta clonotypes. Summed public TCR beta family frequency identified CMV carriers bearing the relevant HLA.

Per germline, CDR1 SNHLY and CDR2 FYNNEI. V lost 7 bases and J lost 5, with 15 bases in between. This CDR3 spans 15 amino acids. Remarks on this clonotype: What it binds is not known.

Each CDR3 protein gets one entry after TCRdb re-called the reads with MiXCR. In the table there are some 800,000 distinct CDR3 sequences, 30% to 35% of which are singletons. The rearrangement joins TRBV2 to TRBJ1-6, with a weak D call TRBD1 (5 bases). Sequences were derived from cultured CD8+ T cells from PBMCs, sampled from culture after CMV antigen stimulation. This TCR was sampled from a human donor in good health (CMV status not recorded). Some clones in this sample may be carry-over from other donors' samples. The CDR3 here is CASKGLGKNNSPLHF. DNA of the CDR3: TGTGCCAGCAAGGGACTGGGAAAGAATAATTCACCCCTCCACTTT.